This TCR beta chain was sequenced during a study of T cell repertoires in cytomegalovirus infection. Overall study context: Well-studied HLA-B-restricted CMV epitopes were used in the study alongside recently identified HLA-C-restricted ones. Shared public TCR beta signatures pointed to both CMV infection and a matching HLA type.

TCRdb re-called the reads through MiXCR, storing one row per CDR3 protein. The sample includes around 300,000 distinct CDR3 sequences, around 25% of them seen just once. The study's findings and limits: Dominating the ex vivo response were TCR beta clonotypes that were CMV-specific and HLA-C-restricted.

V lost 0 bases, J lost 3 bases, and 5 bases stayed unmatched. CDR1 is DFQATT, CDR2 SNEGSKA, per germline (reference sequence). The CDR3 contains 15 residues. A note on this clonotype: Its antigen is not identified.

The receptor comes from a human donor in good health (CMV status not recorded). Some clones in this sample may be carry-over from other donors' samples. The V gene is TRBV20-1, the J gene TRBJ1-5, with 7 bases matching TRBD1. The sample was cultured PBMCs, taken from culture after CMV antigen stimulation. The CDR3, as DNA: TGCAGTGCTAGAGAGGGCGGGACAGTCAATCAGCCCCAGCATTTT. Encoded protein: CSAREGGTVNQPQHF.